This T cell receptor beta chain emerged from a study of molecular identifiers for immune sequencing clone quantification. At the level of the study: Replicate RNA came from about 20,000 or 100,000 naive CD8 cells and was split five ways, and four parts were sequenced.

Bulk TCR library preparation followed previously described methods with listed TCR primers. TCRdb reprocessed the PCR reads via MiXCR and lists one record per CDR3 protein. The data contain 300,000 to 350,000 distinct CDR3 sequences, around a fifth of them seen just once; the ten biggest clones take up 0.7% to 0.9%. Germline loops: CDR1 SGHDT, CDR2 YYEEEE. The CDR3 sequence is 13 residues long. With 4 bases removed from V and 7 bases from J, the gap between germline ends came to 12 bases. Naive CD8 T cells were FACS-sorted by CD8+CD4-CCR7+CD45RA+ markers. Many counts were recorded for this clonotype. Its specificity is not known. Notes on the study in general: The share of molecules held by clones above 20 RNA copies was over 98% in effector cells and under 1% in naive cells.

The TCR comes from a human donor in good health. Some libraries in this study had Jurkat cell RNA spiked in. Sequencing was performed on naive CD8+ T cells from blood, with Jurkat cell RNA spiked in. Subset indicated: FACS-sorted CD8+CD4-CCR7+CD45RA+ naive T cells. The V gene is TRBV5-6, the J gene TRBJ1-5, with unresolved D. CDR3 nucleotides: TGTGCCAGCAGCCTGACTGGGAGCCAGCCCCAGCATTTT. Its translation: CASSLTGSQPQHF.